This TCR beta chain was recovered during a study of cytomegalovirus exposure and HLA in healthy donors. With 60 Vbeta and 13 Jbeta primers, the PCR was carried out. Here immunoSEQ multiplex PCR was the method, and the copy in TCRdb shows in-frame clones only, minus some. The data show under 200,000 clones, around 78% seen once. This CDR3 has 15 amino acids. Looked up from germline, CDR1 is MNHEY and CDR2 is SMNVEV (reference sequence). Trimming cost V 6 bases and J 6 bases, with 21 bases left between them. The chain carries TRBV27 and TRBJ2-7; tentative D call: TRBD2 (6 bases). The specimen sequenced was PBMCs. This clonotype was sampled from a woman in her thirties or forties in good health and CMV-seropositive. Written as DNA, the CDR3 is TGTGCCAGCAGCCCCACCGGCCTAGGGGACTCCGAGCAGTACTTC. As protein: CASSPTGLGDSEQYF.